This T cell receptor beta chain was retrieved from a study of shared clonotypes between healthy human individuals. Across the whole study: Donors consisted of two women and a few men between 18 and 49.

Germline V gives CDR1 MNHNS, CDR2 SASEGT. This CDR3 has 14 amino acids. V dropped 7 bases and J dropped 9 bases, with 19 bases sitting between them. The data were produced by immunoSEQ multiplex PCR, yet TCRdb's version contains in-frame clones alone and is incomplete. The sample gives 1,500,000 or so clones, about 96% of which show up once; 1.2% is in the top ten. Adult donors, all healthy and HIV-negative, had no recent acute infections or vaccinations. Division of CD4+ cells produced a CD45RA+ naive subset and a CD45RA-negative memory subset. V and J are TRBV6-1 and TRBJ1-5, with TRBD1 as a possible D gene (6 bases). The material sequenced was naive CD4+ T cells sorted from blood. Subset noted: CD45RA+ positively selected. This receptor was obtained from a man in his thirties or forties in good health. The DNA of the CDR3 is TGTGCCAGCAAGACGGGGGCAGGACTTGGGCCCCAGCATTTT. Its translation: CASKTGAGLGPQHF.